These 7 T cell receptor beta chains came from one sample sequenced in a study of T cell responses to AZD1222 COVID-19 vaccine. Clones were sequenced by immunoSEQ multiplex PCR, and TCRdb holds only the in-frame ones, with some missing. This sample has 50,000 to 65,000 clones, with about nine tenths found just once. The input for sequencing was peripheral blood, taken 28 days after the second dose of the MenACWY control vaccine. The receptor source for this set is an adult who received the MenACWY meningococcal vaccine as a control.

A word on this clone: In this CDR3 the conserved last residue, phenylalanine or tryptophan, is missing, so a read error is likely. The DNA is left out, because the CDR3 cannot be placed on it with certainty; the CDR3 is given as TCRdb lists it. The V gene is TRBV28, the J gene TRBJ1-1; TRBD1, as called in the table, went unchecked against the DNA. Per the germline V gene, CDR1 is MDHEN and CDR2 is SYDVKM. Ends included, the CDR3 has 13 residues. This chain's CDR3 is CASSPDRDPRVRV.

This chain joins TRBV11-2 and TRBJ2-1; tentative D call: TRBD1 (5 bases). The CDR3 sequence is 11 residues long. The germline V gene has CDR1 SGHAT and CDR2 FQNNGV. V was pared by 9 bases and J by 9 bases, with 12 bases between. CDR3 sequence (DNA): TGTGCCAGTGGGAATCAGGGTGAGCAGTTCTTC. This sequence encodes CASGNQGEQFF.

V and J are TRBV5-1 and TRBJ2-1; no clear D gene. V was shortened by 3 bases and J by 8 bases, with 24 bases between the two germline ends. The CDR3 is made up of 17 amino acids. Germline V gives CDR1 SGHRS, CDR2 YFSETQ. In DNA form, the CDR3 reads TGCGCCAGCAGCTCCCAGGAAGCCGGATCTCGCAAACATGAGCAGTTCTTC. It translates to CASSSQEAGSRKHEQFF.

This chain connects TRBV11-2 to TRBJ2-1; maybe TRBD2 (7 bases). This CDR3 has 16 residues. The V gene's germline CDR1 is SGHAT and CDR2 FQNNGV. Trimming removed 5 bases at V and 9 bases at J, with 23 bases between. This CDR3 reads CASSTFGRGGNSEQFF. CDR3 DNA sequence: TGTGCCAGCAGCACCTTTGGAAGGGGGGGAAACAGTGAGCAGTTCTTC.

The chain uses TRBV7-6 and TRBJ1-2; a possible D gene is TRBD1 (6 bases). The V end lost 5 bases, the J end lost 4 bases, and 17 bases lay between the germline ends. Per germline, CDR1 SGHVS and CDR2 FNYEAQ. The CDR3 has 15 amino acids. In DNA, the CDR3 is TGTGCCAGCAGCCCTCAGACAGGCGCGGGCTATGGCTACACCTTC. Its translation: CASSPQTGAGYGYTF. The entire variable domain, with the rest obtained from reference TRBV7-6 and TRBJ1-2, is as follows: GAGVSQSPRYKVTKRGQDVALRCDPISGHVSLYWYRQALGQGPEFLTYFNYEAQQDKSGLPNDRFSAERPEGSISTLTIQRTEQRDSAMYRCASSPQTGAGYGYTFGSGTRLTVV.

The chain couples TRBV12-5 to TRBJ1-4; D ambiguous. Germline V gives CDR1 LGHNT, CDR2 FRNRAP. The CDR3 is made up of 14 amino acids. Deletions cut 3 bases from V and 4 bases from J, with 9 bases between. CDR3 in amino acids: CASGFGSLNEKLFF. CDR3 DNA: TGTGCTAGTGGTTTTGGCAGCCTTAATGAAAAACTGTTTTTT.

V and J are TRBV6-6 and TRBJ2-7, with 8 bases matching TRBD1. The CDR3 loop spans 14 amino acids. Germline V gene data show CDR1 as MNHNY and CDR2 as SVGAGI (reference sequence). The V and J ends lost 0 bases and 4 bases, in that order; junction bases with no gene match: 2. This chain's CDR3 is CASSYSDRGYEQYF. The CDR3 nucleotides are TGTGCCAGCAGTTACTCTGACAGGGGTTACGAGCAGTACTTC.